This entry lists 8 T cell receptor beta chains sequenced from one sample in a study of blood T cell repertoires in COVID-19 (dated by TCRdb to 2019 to 2021). Libraries came from the immunoSEQ multiplex PCR assay. Here the immuneACCESS table is served through TCRdb, limited to in-frame sequences with V and J called. Missing clones are a known gap in these copies; in checked studies unresolved V genes cover under half, and the rest lacks a known reason. Present in this sample are under 150,000 clones, 84% of which were seen just once. The ten largest clones capture around 3.9% of the sample. The sequenced material came from PBMCs or T cells enriched from blood (not recorded which). These receptors were obtained from a man in his fifties in a cohort exposed to, infected with or recovered from COVID-19 (not recorded which).

This chain connects TRBV5-6 to TRBJ2-7; a possible D gene is TRBD2 (5 bases). Germline assignment: CDR1 SGHDT and CDR2 YYEEEE. The CDR3 sequence is 15 residues long. The V end lost 0 bases, the J end lost 0 bases, and 10 bases lay between the germline ends. The CDR3 spells CASSLVPGSSYEQYF. The CDR3 DNA follows: TGTGCCAGCAGCTTGGTCCCGGGAAGCTCCTACGAGCAGTACTTC. The full variable domain, completed using reference TRBV5-6 and TRBJ2-7, is DAGVTQSPTHLIKTRGQQVTLRCSPKSGHDTVSWYQQALGQGPQFIFQYYEEEERQRGNFPDRFSGHQFPNYSSELNVNALLLGDSALYLCASSLVPGSSYEQYFGPGTRLTVT.

The rearrangement joins TRBV5-1 to TRBJ2-1; a weak D match, TRBD2 (6 bases). This CDR3 comprises 15 residues. The ends were cut back, 1 base at V and 2 bases at J, with 10 bases in the middle. The germline gives CDR1 SGHRS, CDR2 YFSETQ. The CDR3 coding sequence is TGCGCCAGCAGCTTGACTAGCCTAACCTACAATGAGCAGTTCTTC. As protein: CASSLTSLTYNEQFF.

The chain recombines TRBV6-5 with TRBJ2-1, with 12 nucleotides matching TRBD2. Germline assignment: CDR1 MNHEY and CDR2 SVGAGI. This CDR3 contains 14 residues. With 8 bases clipped from V and 4 bases from J, the junction kept 3 bases outside the gene matches. DNA of the CDR3: TGTGCCAGCCCCGGGACTAGCGGGTACAATGAGCAGTTCTTC. Protein sequence: CASPGTSGYNEQFF.

The chain uses TRBV5-5 and TRBJ2-2; 7 bases are a match to TRBD2. Losses at the gene ends were 1 base for V and 4 bases for J; bases not matched to a gene: 13. CDR3 length: 18 residues. Germline V gives CDR1 SGHKS, CDR2 YYEKEE (reference sequence). Written as DNA, the CDR3 is TGTGCCAGCAGCTTGACCGTCGGCGGGAGCGGCGGCACCGGGGAGCTGTTTTTT. Its protein product is CASSLTVGGSGGTGELFF.

This clone was counted a few times. V and J are TRBV18 and TRBJ1-2; TRBD1 agrees at 8 bases. Germline trimming cut 2 bases from V and 6 bases from J; bases unmatched to any gene: 8. Germline lookup yields CDR1 KGHSH and CDR2 LQKENI. The CDR3 sequence is 15 residues long. In DNA form, the CDR3 reads TGTGCCAGCTCACCAAACGGACAGGGTGGTGATGGCTACACCTTC. It yields the protein CASSPNGQGGDGYTF.

This clone appeared once. This chain uses TRBV12-3 or TRBV12-4 with TRBJ1-2, with 8 bases lining up with TRBD1. The CDR3 runs 13 residues. V lost 6 bases and J lost 3; bases outside the gene matches: 3. CDR3 sequence reads: CASRTTGDYGYTF. Here the CDR3 DNA reads TGTGCCAGCAGGACGACAGGGGACTATGGCTACACCTTC.

The chain is built from TRBV5-8 and TRBJ2-7, with TRBD2 matching 11 bases. The germline V gene encodes CDR1 SGHTS and CDR2 YDEGEE. The CDR3 is 15 residues long. The V and J ends lost 0 bases and 7 bases, in that order; junction bases with no gene match: 6. The CDR3 protein is CASSLALAGGGEQYF. In nucleotides, the CDR3 is TGTGCCAGCAGCTTGGCCCTAGCGGGAGGTGGGGAGCAGTACTTC.

The gene calls are TRBV7-2 and TRBJ2-4; a weak D match, TRBD1 (6 bases). The germline CDR1 and CDR2 sequences are SGHTA and FQGNSA. The CDR3 covers 14 residues. Trimming shortened V by 2 bases and J by 13 bases, and 18 bases separated the two germline ends. This CDR3 is CASSLSPTGSLQYF. Written as DNA, the CDR3 is TGTGCCAGCAGCTTATCCCCGACAGGTTCTTTACAGTACTTC.